A selection of T cell receptor beta chains follows, all from one sample in a study of blood T cell repertoires in COVID-19. Repertoires were generated with immunoSEQ multiplex PCR, while TCRdb's copy carries only in-frame clones and drops some. The sample carries 150,000 to 200,000 clones, about 83% recorded once. Sample: peripheral blood. Receptor source: a man younger than 30 with active or convalescent COVID-19. Each CDR3 is given with its conserved first and last residue. A D gene is named only where the DNA matches it firmly. Not every row has a clone size; where given, it reads once, few, many or a size class.

v_gene	j_gene	abundance	d_gene	CDR3aa
TRBV5-5	TRBJ1-3	.	.	CASRKGMGSDGNTIYF
TRBV9	TRBJ2-1	.	TRBD1	CASSSQGAPPYNEQFF
TRBV10-3	TRBJ1-6	.	TRBD1	CATGQGNSPLHF
TRBV2	TRBJ1-1	.	.	CASRDTPEAFF
TRBV7-8	TRBJ2-1	.	TRBD2	CASSRGTSGYNEQFF
TRBV14	TRBJ1-4	.	TRBD1	CASSHRTGGNEKLFF
TRBV3-1/TRBV3-2	TRBJ2-2	.	.	CASSQLIGPGGGELFF
TRBV6-5	TRBJ2-2	.	.	CASRGDRKLFF
TRBV7-8	TRBJ2-1	medium-sized	.	CASSSQPVTYNEQFF
TRBV7-6	TRBJ2-5	.	.	CASSLVANSPSQETQYF
TRBV9	TRBJ1-1	.	.	CASSGGGNTEAFF
TRBV28	TRBJ1-5	.	.	CASTSLGSLQYQPQHF
TRBV28	TRBJ1-6	.	TRBD1	CASSTTGMGSPLHF
TRBV7-9	TRBJ2-3	.	.	CASSPPGVPGTDTQYF
TRBV10-3	TRBJ1-5	.	TRBD1	CAISEWGTGYQPQHF
TRBV12-3/TRBV12-4	TRBJ1-1	.	.	CASRFKNTEAFF
TRBV24-1	TRBJ2-3	.	TRBD1	CATSGQVGTDTQYF
TRBV29-1	TRBJ1-4	.	.	CSATSETGVEKLFF
TRBV3-1/TRBV3-2	TRBJ2-2	.	.	CASRLIASRDTGELFF
TRBV5-4	TRBJ2-1	.	.	CASSLFQGGHNEQFF
TRBV4-1	TRBJ2-3	once	TRBD2	CASSQASLAGYTDTQYF
TRBV27	TRBJ2-7	.	TRBD2	CASGAIAGGYEQYF
TRBV2	TRBJ2-1	.	TRBD2	CATTPGTSGGARYNEQFF
TRBV6-5	TRBJ1-2	.	.	CASSYSGEVVGYTF
TRBV13	TRBJ1-5	.	.	CASSPGLNQPQHF
TRBV11-2	TRBJ1-1	once	TRBD1	CASSQTGEAYTEAFF
TRBV18	TRBJ1-4	.	.	CASSPSVVLDEKLFF
TRBV29-1	TRBJ2-2	.	.	CSVTGQANTGELFF
TRBV6-1	TRBJ1-1	.	TRBD1	CASSEAQGDREAFF
TRBV5-6	TRBJ1-1	.	.	CASSLGFKGGTEAFF
TRBV30	TRBJ2-7	.	TRBD1	CAWKIFDRGHYEQYF
TRBV5-5	TRBJ1-5	.	.	CASSLRQGNQPQHF
TRBV24-1	TRBJ2-2	.	.	CATSNPGANTGELFF
TRBV18	TRBJ1-1	.	TRBD1	CASSSRTTGQGDTEAFF
TRBV15	TRBJ1-1	.	TRBD1	CATSRGTGGMTEAFF
TRBV6-4	TRBJ2-1	once	TRBD1	CASSVRTGGINEQFF
TRBV3-1/TRBV3-2	TRBJ1-2	.	TRBD1	CASSQLGGQGYGYTF
TRBV15	TRBJ2-5	once	TRBD2	CATSRVSSGRVAQYF
TRBV28	TRBJ1-2	.	TRBD1	CASRTGGRWGYTF
TRBV12-3/TRBV12-4	TRBJ2-3	few	.	CASSFYPDTQYF